This record covers a single TCR beta chain. This sample is drawn from a study of blood T cells in healthy people across ages. Combining a sample-barcoded 5' primer with a J-beta primer mix, a second PCR ran for roughly 7 to 12 cycles. A template-switch adaptor containing 12 random nucleotides labeled each cDNA molecule. TCRdb passed the 5' RACE reads through MiXCR, listing each CDR3 protein once. The data contain 1.5 million to 2 million distinct CDR3 sequences, 49% of them singletons. The CDR3 consists of 15 residues. V shed 0 bases and J shed 5 bases, with 13 bases lying between them. The germline gives CDR1 LNHNV, CDR2 YYDKDF (reference sequence).

The sequence was obtained from a woman aged 40 to 49 in good health. This chain connects TRBV15 to TRBJ2-5; D may be TRBD2 (6 bases). Input material: blood. For the CDR3, the DNA is TGTGCCACCAGCAGAGATTACGGGGGTGGTGAGACCCAGTACTTC. Translated: CATSRDYGGGETQYF.